The next 16 T cell receptor beta chains were all read from a single sample in a study of blood T cell repertoires in COVID-19. Clones were read by immunoSEQ multiplex PCR, and TCRdb kept only the in-frame ones, dropping some. The sample holds about 190,000 clones, about 90% seen once. The sequenced sample was peripheral blood. These receptors all stem from a man aged 18 to 30 with active or convalescent COVID-19.

This clone was seen just once. This chain links TRBV5-4 with TRBJ1-2, with 9 bases lining up with TRBD1. V shed 3 bases and J 2 bases; nucleotides not matched to a gene: 5. This CDR3 has 15 amino acids. The germline CDR1 and CDR2 sequences are SGHNT and YYREEE (reference sequence). The CDR3 DNA sequence: TGTGCCAGCAGCTCAGCGGGACAGGGAAACTATGGCTACACCTTC. Encoded protein: CASSSAGQGNYGYTF. Full variable domain (outside the CDR3, taken from reference TRBV5-4 and TRBJ1-2): ETGVTQSPTHLIKTRGQQVTLRCSSQSGHNTVSWYQQALGQGPQFIFQYYREEENGRGNFPPRFSGLQFPNYSSELNVNALELDDSALYLCASSSAGQGNYGYTFGSGTRLTVV.

This chain joins TRBV2 and TRBJ1-2; maybe TRBD1 (5 bases). V was cut by 1 base and J by 6 bases, with 12 bases left in between. Germline CDR1 SNHLY, CDR2 FYNNEI. The CDR3 totals 14 residues. In DNA form, the CDR3 reads TGTGCCAGCAGTGAAGGCTCAGGGAACCATGGCTACACCTTC. Translated, it gives CASSEGSGNHGYTF.

This clone was recorded once. The rearrangement joins TRBV5-4 to TRBJ1-2; possibly TRBD1 for D (6 bases). CDR1 SGHNT and CDR2 YYREEE come from the germline V gene (reference sequence). CDR3 size: 15 residues. V gave up 4 bases and J gave up 6 bases, with 19 bases separating them. DNA for the CDR3: TGTGCCAGCAGCCCCCCGGGGGGCAGGGTAGATGGCTACACCTTC. Its translation is CASSPPGGRVDGYTF.

The V and J genes are TRBV7-2 and TRBJ2-5, with a tentative D call TRBD2 (6 bases). Per germline, CDR1 SGHTA and CDR2 FQGNSA. The germline V and J ends were trimmed by 5 bases and 1 base, with 14 bases remaining between them. The CDR3 is 15 residues long. As DNA, the CDR3 is TGTGCCAGCAGCGTCATTAGCGGACTCCAAGAGACCCAGTACTTC. Amino acids: CASSVISGLQETQYF.

The chain employs TRBV29-1 and TRBJ2-1, with TRBD2 matching 13 bases. CDR3 length: 15 amino acids. The germline gives CDR1 SQVTM, CDR2 ANQGSEA. After removal of 1 base from V and 9 bases from J, the junction contained 6 bases not matched to a gene. CDR3: CSVEGTSGSSGEQFF. Here the CDR3 DNA reads TGCAGCGTTGAAGGGACTAGCGGGAGCTCAGGTGAGCAGTTCTTC.

Only one count was recorded for this clone. The rearrangement links TRBV2 to TRBJ1-3; the match to TRBD1 covers 9 bases. CDR3 size: 15 residues. Trimming took 4 bases from V and 0 from J; bases not matched to a gene: 1. Germline V CDR1 and CDR2: SNHLY, FYNNEI. CDR3 sequence reads: CASSVGQGSGNTIYF. The CDR3 bases are TGTGCCAGCAGTGTGGGACAGGGCTCTGGAAACACCATATATTTT.

This chain uses TRBV12-3 or TRBV12-4 with TRBJ1-2; D gene unclear. This CDR3 spans 12 amino acids. V was pared by 5 bases and J by 7 bases, with 11 bases between. The CDR3 nucleotides are TGTGCCAGCAGTACTGCGTTTCTTGGCTACACCTTC. The encoded protein is CASSTAFLGYTF.

This clone was detected only a few times. This sequence joins TRBV19 and TRBJ1-1; 10 nucleotides align to TRBD1. The CDR3 has 17 residues. V lost 5 bases and J lost 0; bases outside the gene matches: 9. Germline CDR1 LNHDA, CDR2 SQIVND (reference sequence). CDR3: CASSQPGQGLMNTEAFF. The CDR3 DNA follows: TGTGCCAGTAGTCAGCCGGGACAGGGGCTAATGAACACTGAAGCTTTCTTT. Combining the CDR3 with reference TRBV19 and TRBJ1-1 gives the whole variable domain DGGITQSPKYLFRKEGQNVTLSCEQNLNHDAMYWYRQDPGQGLRLIYYSQIVNDFQKGDIAEGYSVSREKKESFPLTVTSAQKNPTAFYLCASSQPGQGLMNTEAFFGQGTRLTVV.

The chain links TRBV10-3 to TRBJ2-1, with 8 bases identical to TRBD2. Germline V gene sequence: CDR1 ENHRY, CDR2 SYGVKD. The junction had 3 bases not matched to a gene; V was cut back by 5 bases and J by 0 bases. The length of the CDR3 is 15 residues. The CDR3 protein is CAISTGTSSYNEQFF. CDR3 nucleotide sequence: TGTGCCATCAGTACCGGGACTAGCTCCTACAATGAGCAGTTCTTC.

J is TRBJ1-2 and V is TRBV12-5, with 7 positions matching TRBD1. Per germline, CDR1 LGHNT and CDR2 FRNRAP. This CDR3 contains 12 residues. Unmatched junction bases numbered 0, after V lost 4 bases and J lost 4 bases. The DNA for the CDR3 is TGTGCTAGTGGTTGGGACAGCTATGGCTACACCTTC. Amino acids: CASGWDSYGYTF.

J is TRBJ2-7 and V is TRBV5-6; no definite D call. V lost 0 bases and J 4 bases, leaving 5 bases between the germline ends. The CDR3 consists of 12 residues. Germline V lookup: CDR1 SGHDT, CDR2 YYEEEE. The CDR3 region is CASSLGRYEQYF. The CDR3 DNA reads TGTGCCAGCAGCTTGGGTCGTTACGAGCAGTACTTC.

The rearrangement links TRBV19 to TRBJ1-6, with no clear D. CDR3 length: 16 amino acids. V was trimmed by 5 bases and J by 4 bases, leaving 15 bases between them. CDR1 is LNHDA and CDR2 is SQIVND in the germline V gene (reference sequence). The CDR3 bases are TGTGCCAGTAGTGAAATTCCTGGGAGATATAATTCACCCCTCCACTTT. Translating gives CASSEIPGRYNSPLHF.

The chain has TRBV6-5 and TRBJ1-6, with TRBD1 identical over 7 bases. CDR1 MNHEY and CDR2 SVGAGI come from the germline V gene. The length of the CDR3 is 12 residues. The V gene end was trimmed by 6 bases and the J gene end by 10 bases; junction bases not matched to a gene: 3. Here the CDR3 DNA reads TGTGCCAGCAGCGCGGGACAGTCACCCCTCCACTTT. This sequence encodes CASSAGQSPLHF.

The J gene is TRBJ1-1, the V gene TRBV19; 10 nucleotides match TRBD1. The trim removed 4 bases at V and 5 bases at J, leaving 10 bases unmatched. CDR3 size: 16 residues. Germline loops: CDR1 LNHDA, CDR2 SQIVND (reference sequence). The CDR3: CASSRGATGGYTEAFF. CDR3 DNA sequence: TGTGCCAGTAGTAGGGGGGCGACAGGGGGCTATACTGAAGCTTTCTTT.

There are a few counts of this clone. This chain uses TRBV21-1 with TRBJ1-5; the table calls TRBD1, which could not be checked here. TRBV21-1 is deemed a pseudogene. This CDR3 is 14 amino acids long. The CDR3 here is CASSKPGHNQPQHF. In nucleotides, the CDR3 is TGTGCCAGCAGCAAACCGGGACACAATCAGCCCCAGCATTTT.

The chain has TRBV18 and TRBJ2-1; 9 bases align to TRBD2. This CDR3 comprises 15 residues. V was clipped by 3 bases and J by 7 bases; unmatched bases: 7. Germline CDR1 is KGHSH and CDR2 is LQKENI. CDR3 nucleotide sequence: TGTGCCAGCTCACCTATAAGACTAGCGGAGAATGAGCAGTTCTTC. Amino acid sequence: CASSPIRLAENEQFF.